These T cell receptor beta chains were read from a single sample in a study of blood T cell repertoires in COVID-19. Here immunoSEQ multiplex PCR was the method, and the copy in TCRdb shows in-frame clones only, minus some. The table records under 350,000 clones, approximately 91% of them present only once. Sequencing used PBMCs or T cells enriched from blood (not recorded which). These receptors originate from a woman aged 40 to 55 who had recovered from COVID-19. CDR3s include the opening cysteine and the closing phenylalanine or tryptophan. A D gene is named only where the DNA matches it firmly. The size field is filled for only some rows; it gives once, few, many or a size class.

few,.,TRBJ1-4,TRBV3-1/TRBV3-2,TGTGCCAGCAGCCAGGGGGGGGGCGATGAAAAACTGTTTTTT,CASSQGGGDEKLFF
.,TRBD1,TRBJ1-1,TRBV4-2,TGTGCCAGCAGCCAGGCGGACAGGGTCCGGAACACTGAAGCTTTCTTT,CASSQADRVRNTEAFF
.,.,TRBJ1-1,TRBV18,TGTGCCAGCACCCCAGAGCGGCAAACTGAAGCTTTCTTT,CASTPERQTEAFF
.,.,TRBJ2-1,TRBV5-4,TGTGCCAGCAGCTTGCTCAATGAGCAGTTCTTC,CASSLLNEQFF
.,.,TRBJ1-2,TRBV5-1,TGCGCCAGCAGCTTGGGCAACGACATTAACTATGGCTACACCTTC,CASSLGNDINYGYTF
.,.,TRBJ1-6,TRBV11-3,TGTGCCAGCAGCTTGGGGAGTGATTCACCCCTCCACTTT,CASSLGSDSPLHF
.,.,TRBJ1-3,TRBV3-1/TRBV3-2,TGTGCCAGCAGTCGACAGATTCTCAGCTCTGGAAACACCATATATTTT,CASSRQILSSGNTIYF
.,.,TRBJ2-5,TRBV3-1/TRBV3-2,TGTGCCAGCAGCCAACATCACAGTGGGGAGACCCAGTACTTC,CASSQHHSGETQYF
.,TRBD2,TRBJ2-3,TRBV5-6,TGTGCCAGCAGCTTGGTCAGCGGGAGTATCGCAGATACGCAGTATTTT,CASSLVSGSIADTQYF
.,.,TRBJ1-3,TRBV12-3/TRBV12-4,TGTGGGGGGAGGGGCCCTGGAAACACCATATATTTT,CGGRGPGNTIYF
.,.,TRBJ1-1,TRBV9,TGTGCCAGCAGCCCTTGGCAGGGGCCGCGCACTGAAGCTTTCTTT,CASSPWQGPRTEAFF
.,.,TRBJ1-1,TRBV6-5,TGTGCCAGCACGAACAGGGATGTGAACACTGAAGCTTTCTTT,CASTNRDVNTEAFF
once,.,TRBJ1-1,TRBV4-1,TGCGCCAGCAGCCACTACCGCGGGGGGGCGGGCACTGAAGCTTTCTTT,CASSHYRGGAGTEAFF
.,.,TRBJ2-3,TRBV13,TGTGCCAGCAAGAATTGGGGAGCAGATACGCAGTATTTT,CASKNWGADTQYF
.,TRBD2,TRBJ2-3,TRBV18,TGTGCCAGCTCACCTCCGGGAGGGCCCACAGATACGCAGTATTTT,CASSPPGGPTDTQYF
few,.,TRBJ1-1,TRBV6-5,TGTGCCAGCAGTTCCCAACGAGCCACTGAAGCTTTCTTT,CASSSQRATEAFF
.,TRBD2,TRBJ2-2,TRBV7-9,TGTGCCAGCAGCCCCAGAGGGGTAGCGGGGGAAAAGAACACCGGGGAGCTGTTTTTT,CASSPRGVAGEKNTGELFF
.,.,TRBJ2-7,TRBV21-1,TGTGCCAGCAGCAAAGCGGCCGATAGGGGGCTCGGCTCCTACGAGCAGTACTTC,CASSKAADRGLGSYEQYF
.,.,TRBJ1-2,TRBV7-3,TGTGCCAGCAGCCCCGGGGGTTCGAACTATGGCTACACCTTC,CASSPGGSNYGYTF
.,TRBD1,TRBJ1-6,TRBV12-5,TGTGCTAGTGGTATAGGACAGGAGGATTCACCCCTCCACTTT,CASGIGQEDSPLHF
.,TRBD1,TRBJ1-2,TRBV6-5,TGTGCCAGCAGTTACCGGGACAGGGTACACTATGGCTACACCTTC,CASSYRDRVHYGYTF
.,TRBD1,TRBJ1-2,TRBV3-1/TRBV3-2,TGTGCCAGCAGCCAGGGGACAGGAGGGGCCTATGGCTACACCTTC,CASSQGTGGAYGYTF
.,.,TRBJ1-2,TRBV3-1/TRBV3-2,TGTGCCAGCAGCCGACATAACAGGAGGGCAGGCTATGGCTACACCTTC,CASSRHNRRAGYGYTF
.,.,TRBJ2-7,TRBV6-6,TGTGCCAGCAGTTACGGACTGATCTACGAGCAGTACTTC,CASSYGLIYEQYF
.,.,TRBJ1-3,TRBV19,TGTGCCAGTAGTCAGACTTTTAACTCTGGAAACACCATATATTTT,CASSQTFNSGNTIYF
.,TRBD1,TRBJ1-1,TRBV19,TGTGCCAGTAGTACCGGACAGGGATCAGGGAACACTGAAGCTTTCTTT,CASSTGQGSGNTEAFF
.,.,TRBJ1-4,TRBV6-5,TGTGCCAGCAGTTACGATGACAGCTCTAATGAAAAACTGTTTTTT,CASSYDDSSNEKLFF
.,.,TRBJ2-5,TRBV9,TGTGCCAGCAGCGTACCAGGGAGGGAGACCCAGTACTTC,CASSVPGRETQYF
.,.,TRBJ1-4,TRBV15,TGTGCCACCAGGGACATCGCCGGGGAAAAACTGTTTTTT,CATRDIAGEKLFF
.,.,TRBJ2-2,TRBV6-2/TRBV6-3,TGTGCCAGCAGTTACCCCCAGGCGGGGCCCGGGGAGCTGTTTTTT,CASSYPQAGPGELFF
once,TRBD1,TRBJ2-5,TRBV19,TGTGCCAGTAGTAGAACCGGGACAGGGGGATATCAAGAGACCCAGTACTTC,CASSRTGTGGYQETQYF
.,TRBD2,TRBJ2-3,TRBV24-1,TGTGCCACTTCTAGCGGGGGACGATCTAGCACAGATACGCAGTATTTT,CATSSGGRSSTDTQYF
.,.,TRBJ2-1,TRBV5-4,TGTGCCAGCAGCTTGGAACAGATTGCCTACAATGAGCAGTTCTTC,CASSLEQIAYNEQFF
.,TRBD1,TRBJ2-7,TRBV6-2/TRBV6-3,TGTGCCAGCAGTTACGACCCCCGGGACAGGGTCTTAAGGTACGAGCAGTACTTC,CASSYDPRDRVLRYEQYF
.,.,TRBJ1-2,TRBV30,TGTGCCTCCCCGACGGGGGGGGGCCTCTATGGCTACACCTTC,CASPTGGGLYGYTF
once,.,TRBJ1-2,TRBV19,TGTGCCAGTAGTTTCGGAGGGACTAACTATGGCTACACCTTC,CASSFGGTNYGYTF
.,TRBD2,TRBJ2-1,TRBV5-6,TGTGCCAGCAGCCCGGGGACTAGCGGATACAATGAGCAGTTCTTC,CASSPGTSGYNEQFF
.,.,TRBJ1-1,TRBV6-5,TGTGCCAGCATTGTCCGCATCTCGGGTATAGCTTTCTTT,CASIVRISGIAFF
.,TRBD1,TRBJ2-5,TRBV9,TGTGCCAGCAGCTTCCACGACGGGACAGGGAGTCAGGAGACCCAGTACTTC,CASSFHDGTGSQETQYF
.,.,TRBJ2-5,TRBV9,TGTGCCAGCAGCGACGAAGGGGGAGGGCGAGAGACCCAGTACTTC,CASSDEGGGRETQYF
.,.,TRBJ2-3,TRBV5-1,TGCGCCAGCAGCCCGGAGGGGGGGCGATTGGCAGATACGCAGTATTTT,CASSPEGGRLADTQYF
.,.,TRBJ1-2,TRBV15,TGTGCCACCAGCAGAGGGAGGGATGGTGGCTACACCTTC,CATSRGRDGGYTF
.,TRBD1,TRBJ1-5,TRBV6-5,TGTGCCAGCAGTCTGACAGGGGGCAATCAGCCCCAGCATTTT,CASSLTGGNQPQHF
.,.,TRBJ1-2,TRBV27,TGTGCCAGCAGTTTGGTCGGGGGAGCCTATGGCTACACCTTC,CASSLVGGAYGYTF
.,TRBD2,TRBJ2-1,TRBV5-1,TGCGCCAGCAGCTTGGAGCTAGCGGGGGCCTTGGATGAGCAGTTCTTC,CASSLELAGALDEQFF
.,.,TRBJ1-1,TRBV18,TGTGCCAGCTCACCCGAGATGAACACTGAAGCTTTCTTT,CASSPEMNTEAFF
.,TRBD1,TRBJ1-2,TRBV5-6,TGTGCCAGCAGGCGACAGGGCCGACCCTGGTCTGGCTACACCTTC,CASRRQGRPWSGYTF
once,.,TRBJ1-3,TRBV5-6,TGTGCCAGCAGCTTGGACATCTCTGGAAACACCATATATTTT,CASSLDISGNTIYF
.,.,TRBJ2-1,TRBV7-3,TGTGCCAGCAGCCTGGAGTCGGTCTACGCCTACAATGAGCAGTTCTTC,CASSLESVYAYNEQFF
.,.,TRBJ2-7,TRBV14,TGTGCCAGCAGCCAAGGTAACTCCTACGAGCAGTACTTC,CASSQGNSYEQYF
.,TRBD2,TRBJ2-1,TRBV7-8,TGTGCCAGCAGCTTATCCCGACTAGCGGGGTTAAATGAGCAGTTCTTC,CASSLSRLAGLNEQFF